The rows below give T cell receptor beta chains drawn from one sample of a study of blood T cell repertoires in COVID-19. Clones were sequenced by immunoSEQ multiplex PCR, and TCRdb holds only the in-frame ones, with some missing. This table has over 200,000 clones, 65% to 90% appearing once. Material: peripheral blood. These receptors were collected from a human donor in a cohort sampled during active COVID-19. CDR3s include the opening cysteine and the closing phenylalanine or tryptophan. D genes are given only for firm matches. Only part of the rows carry a size: once, few, many, or a class if the clone is expanded.

size: NA
V: TRBV2
J: TRBJ2-1
D: TRBD2
CDR3: CASSEIAGDSYNEQFF
DNA: TGTGCCAGCAGTGAAATAGCGGGAGATAGCTACAATGAGCAGTTCTTC

size: NA
V: TRBV7-9
J: TRBJ2-7
D: NA
CDR3: CASSPDRTSYEQYF
DNA: TGTGCCAGCAGCCCTGACAGGACCTCCTACGAGCAGTACTTC

size: once
V: TRBV29-1
J: TRBJ1-1
D: TRBD1
CDR3: CSGKLRTGLNTEAFF
DNA: TGCAGCGGAAAACTGAGGACAGGTCTGAACACTGAAGCTTTCTTT

size: NA
V: TRBV6-6
J: TRBJ2-1
D: TRBD2
CDR3: CASSSPGLARSHEQFF
DNA: TGTGCCAGCAGTAGCCCGGGACTAGCGCGATCCCATGAGCAGTTCTTC

size: NA
V: TRBV27
J: TRBJ2-7
D: TRBD1
CDR3: CASSLKTGRTYEQYF
DNA: TGTGCCAGCAGTTTAAAGACAGGGCGAACTTACGAGCAGTACTTC

size: NA
V: TRBV19
J: TRBJ2-5
D: TRBD1
CDR3: CASSIVQGISETQYF
DNA: TGTGCCAGTAGTATAGTACAGGGGATATCGGAGACCCAGTACTTC

size: NA
V: TRBV11-2
J: TRBJ2-1
D: TRBD2
CDR3: CASSKTSGRGNNEQFF
DNA: TGTGCCAGCAGCAAAACGAGCGGGAGGGGCAACAATGAGCAGTTCTTC

size: NA
V: TRBV4-3
J: TRBJ2-2
D: NA
CDR3: CASSQYRGNTGELFF
DNA: TGCGCCAGCAGCCAATACCGAGGAAACACCGGGGAGCTGTTTTTT

size: NA
V: TRBV6-2/TRBV6-3
J: TRBJ1-1
D: NA
CDR3: CASSLDLGGTEAFF
DNA: TGTGCCAGCAGCCTAGACTTGGGGGGCACTGAAGCTTTCTTT

size: NA
V: TRBV30
J: TRBJ1-2
D: NA
CDR3: CAWSMGVTMGHSDGNYGYTF
DNA: TGTGCCTGGAGTATGGGGGTTACTATGGGACATTCGGACGGGAACTATGGCTACACCTTC

size: NA
V: TRBV4-3
J: TRBJ2-7
D: NA
CDR3: CASSQVYQDLGYEQYF
DNA: TGCGCCAGCAGCCAAGTCTACCAGGATTTAGGATACGAGCAGTACTTC

size: NA
V: TRBV5-1
J: TRBJ1-2
D: TRBD1
CDR3: CASGTGDYGYTF
DNA: TGCGCCAGCGGGACAGGGGACTATGGCTACACCTTC

size: NA
V: TRBV4-1
J: TRBJ2-3
D: NA
CDR3: CASSQDTQAASTDTQYF
DNA: TGCGCCAGCAGCCAAGATACACAGGCCGCTAGCACAGATACGCAGTATTTT

size: NA
V: TRBV7-9
J: TRBJ2-7
D: NA
CDR3: CASSLVSRWSEQYF
DNA: TGTGCCAGCAGCTTGGTTTCGAGGTGGAGCGAGCAGTACTTC

size: NA
V: TRBV29-1
J: TRBJ1-2
D: NA
CDR3: CSVADTGTMLSGYTF
DNA: TGCAGCGTTGCCGATACCGGGACAATGCTTAGCGGCTACACCTTC

size: NA
V: TRBV27
J: TRBJ2-7
D: TRBD1
CDR3: CASSAVDRADYEQYF
DNA: TGTGCCAGCAGTGCCGTGGACAGGGCAGACTACGAGCAGTACTTC

size: NA
V: TRBV5-4
J: TRBJ1-1
D: TRBD1
CDR3: CASSPGTVGFTEAFF
DNA: TGTGCCAGCAGCCCCGGGACAGTGGGTTTCACTGAAGCTTTCTTT

size: NA
V: TRBV5-6
J: TRBJ1-2
D: TRBD1
CDR3: CASSPGQRLYGYTF
DNA: TGTGCCAGCAGTCCGGGACAGAGACTCTATGGCTACACCTTC

size: NA
V: TRBV28
J: TRBJ1-2
D: TRBD1
CDR3: CASSLWGTGRGFYGYTF
DNA: TGTGCCAGCAGTTTGTGGGGGACAGGGCGGGGATTCTATGGCTACACCTTC

size: NA
V: TRBV5-1
J: TRBJ1-2
D: TRBD1
CDR3: CASSRGQGQNYGYTF
DNA: TGCGCCAGCAGCCGTGGACAGGGACAAAACTATGGCTACACCTTC

size: NA
V: TRBV27
J: TRBJ1-5
D: NA
CDR3: CASSLYFPGGDQPQHF
DNA: TGTGCCAGCAGTTTATATTTCCCCGGGGGAGATCAGCCCCAGCATTTT

size: once
V: TRBV11-2
J: TRBJ2-1
D: TRBD2
CDR3: CASSPTPYREEGEQFF
DNA: TGTGCCAGCAGCCCCACTCCTTATCGGGAGGAAGGAGAGCAGTTCTTC

size: NA
V: TRBV27
J: TRBJ2-7
D: NA
CDR3: CASSLGGAYYEQYF
DNA: TGTGCCAGCAGTTTAGGAGGGGCCTACTACGAGCAGTACTTC

size: NA
V: TRBV10-2
J: TRBJ2-5
D: TRBD2
CDR3: CASSEGMSGRDQETQYF
DNA: TGCGCCAGCAGTGAGGGGATGAGCGGGAGGGACCAAGAGACCCAGTACTTC

size: NA
V: TRBV4-3
J: TRBJ1-4
D: NA
CDR3: CASSQDMAVNKLFF
DNA: TGCGCCAGCAGCCAAGACATGGCGGTCAATAAACTGTTTTTT

size: few
V: TRBV27
J: TRBJ1-1
D: NA
CDR3: CASSPREVMNTEAFF
DNA: TGTGCCAGCAGCCCTCGGGAGGTCATGAACACTGAAGCTTTCTTT

size: NA
V: TRBV20-1
J: TRBJ2-7
D: NA
CDR3: CSASTGVRGAYEQYF
DNA: TGCAGTGCTAGTACGGGGGTTCGGGGAGCCTACGAGCAGTACTTC

size: NA
V: TRBV6-2/TRBV6-3
J: TRBJ2-7
D: TRBD2
CDR3: CASSPRRTSGSYEQYF
DNA: TGTGCCAGCAGCCCACGACGGACTAGCGGCTCCTACGAGCAGTACTTC

size: NA
V: TRBV7-2
J: TRBJ2-7
D: NA
CDR3: CASSEVRPPYEQYF
DNA: TGTGCCAGCAGCGAAGTGCGGCCTCCCTACGAGCAGTACTTC

size: NA
V: TRBV4-3
J: TRBJ2-4
D: TRBD2
CDR3: CASSGRLAGGDVAKNIQYF
DNA: TGCGCCAGCAGCGGACGACTAGCGGGGGGGGACGTAGCCAAAAACATTCAGTACTTC

size: NA
V: TRBV5-1
J: TRBJ2-2
D: NA
CDR3: CASSLVAGKNTGELFF
DNA: TGCGCCAGCAGCTTGGTGGCGGGAAAGAACACCGGGGAGCTGTTTTTT

size: NA
V: TRBV30
J: TRBJ1-4
D: NA
CDR3: CAWSVIGEKLFF
DNA: TGTGCCTGGAGTGTAATCGGGGAAAAACTGTTTTTT

size: NA
V: TRBV6-5
J: TRBJ2-1
D: NA
CDR3: CASARALSSYNEQFF
DNA: TGTGCCAGCGCGAGGGCCCTGAGCTCCTACAATGAGCAGTTCTTC

size: NA
V: TRBV6-5
J: TRBJ2-5
D: TRBD2
CDR3: CASSPGGTQYF
DNA: TGTGCCAGCAGCCCGGGGGGGACCCAGTACTTC

size: NA
V: TRBV11-2
J: TRBJ2-7
D: NA
CDR3: CASSFRGSAYEQYF
DNA: TGTGCCAGCAGCTTCCGGGGTTCAGCCTACGAGCAGTACTTC

size: NA
V: TRBV7-2
J: TRBJ2-5
D: NA
CDR3: CASSLTVNQETQYF
DNA: TGTGCCAGCAGCTTAACAGTCAACCAAGAGACCCAGTACTTC

size: NA
V: TRBV7-8
J: TRBJ2-7
D: TRBD2
CDR3: CASSLARRTSGQSSYEQYF
DNA: TGTGCCAGCAGCTTAGCTCGGAGGACTAGCGGTCAGAGCTCCTACGAGCAGTACTTC

size: NA
V: TRBV18
J: TRBJ2-3
D: TRBD2
CDR3: CASSPRLAGLTDTQYF
DNA: TGTGCCAGCTCACCACGACTAGCGGGCCTCACAGATACGCAGTATTTT

size: NA
V: TRBV28
J: TRBJ1-5
D: NA
CDR3: CASSSSQGPQHF
DNA: TGTGCCAGCAGTTCTTCACAGGGGCCCCAGCATTTT

size: NA
V: TRBV5-6
J: TRBJ2-5
D: NA
CDR3: CASSLEAGKETQYF
DNA: TGTGCCAGCAGCTTGGAGGCAGGGAAAGAGACCCAGTACTTC

size: NA
V: TRBV6-5
J: TRBJ2-7
D: TRBD1
CDR3: CASSYGQGISYEQYF
DNA: TGTGCCAGCAGTTACGGACAGGGGATCTCCTACGAGCAGTACTTC

size: NA
V: TRBV29-1
J: TRBJ2-7
D: TRBD1
CDR3: CSVTGQGYEQYF
DNA: TGCAGCGTCACGGGACAGGGCTACGAGCAGTACTTC

size: once
V: TRBV6-2/TRBV6-3
J: TRBJ1-2
D: TRBD1
CDR3: CASSQGAVGYGYTF
DNA: TGTGCCAGCAGTCAGGGGGCGGTTGGCTATGGCTACACCTTC

size: NA
V: TRBV27
J: TRBJ1-2
D: NA
CDR3: CASSLIGGSYGYTF
DNA: TGTGCCAGCAGTTTAATAGGAGGTAGCTATGGCTACACCTTC

size: NA
V: TRBV7-8
J: TRBJ2-7
D: TRBD1
CDR3: CASSKRTGSYEQYF
DNA: TGTGCCAGCAGCAAAAGGACAGGCTCCTACGAGCAGTACTTC

size: NA
V: TRBV7-2
J: TRBJ1-1
D: NA
CDR3: CASSLGAGQYKVNTEAFF
DNA: TGTGCCAGCAGCTTAGGTGCAGGGCAATATAAGGTGAACACTGAAGCTTTCTTT

size: few
V: TRBV18
J: TRBJ1-1
D: NA
CDR3: CASSPLDSLYTEAFF
DNA: TGTGCCAGCTCACCTCTGGACAGCCTCTACACTGAAGCTTTCTTT

size: NA
V: TRBV5-6
J: TRBJ2-1
D: TRBD2
CDR3: CASSLTSGRLSSYNEQFF
DNA: TGTGCCAGCAGCTTGACTAGCGGGAGGCTAAGCTCCTACAATGAGCAGTTCTTC

size: NA
V: TRBV11-2
J: TRBJ1-5
D: TRBD1
CDR3: CASSLVGGTGVNQPQHF
DNA: TGTGCCAGCAGCTTAGTGGGGGGGACAGGGGTCAATCAGCCCCAGCATTTT

size: once
V: TRBV18
J: TRBJ2-7
D: TRBD2
CDR3: CASSPLAGVTYEQYF
DNA: TGTGCCAGCTCACCACTAGCGGGAGTTACCTACGAGCAGTACTTC

size: NA
V: TRBV28
J: TRBJ2-1
D: TRBD2
CDR3: CASSAVLPGLPRGGEQFF
DNA: TGTGCCAGCAGCGCGGTCCTCCCGGGACTACCCCGTGGGGGAGAGCAGTTCTTC

size: NA
V: TRBV6-2/TRBV6-3
J: TRBJ1-5
D: TRBD1
CDR3: CASSPLGQGMSQPQHF
DNA: TGTGCCAGCAGTCCCCTGGGACAGGGGATGAGTCAGCCCCAGCATTTT

size: once
V: TRBV5-6
J: TRBJ1-4
D: NA
CDR3: CASSTRGVGGNEKLFF
DNA: TGTGCCAGCAGCACGCGCGGTGTGGGAGGGAACGAAAAACTGTTTTTT

size: NA
V: TRBV30
J: TRBJ2-7
D: TRBD1
CDR3: CAWSVETGAYEQYF
DNA: TGTGCCTGGAGTGTCGAGACAGGGGCCTACGAGCAGTACTTC

size: NA
V: TRBV5-1
J: TRBJ1-6
D: TRBD1
CDR3: CASSFGTVNSPLHF
DNA: TGCGCCAGCAGCTTCGGGACAGTTAATTCACCCCTCCACTTT